The entry below gives a single TCR beta chain sequence along with its context. Antigen: not known. The sample is drawn from a study of T cell responses to AZD1222 COVID-19 vaccine. The study's findings and limits: The donors showed a predominance of white British ancestry and of females, with possible underestimation of clonal diversity.

Here immunoSEQ multiplex PCR was the method, and the copy in TCRdb shows in-frame clones only, minus some. The sample contains some 140,000 clones, around 92% of which appear only once. The V and J ends lost 3 bases and 6 bases, in that order; junction bases with no gene match: 10. There are 15 residues in the CDR3. Germline V gives CDR1 DFQATT, CDR2 SNEGSKA (reference sequence). V gene TRBV20-1 combines with J gene TRBJ2-3, with 9 bases lining up with TRBD2. The sample here was peripheral blood, taken on day 0 of AZD1222 vaccination. The sequence came from an adult in good health. CDR3 in DNA: TGCAGTGCTAGTAGCGGGGGAGCGGGGTTCGATACGCAGTATTTT. Protein sequence: CSASSGGAGFDTQYF.